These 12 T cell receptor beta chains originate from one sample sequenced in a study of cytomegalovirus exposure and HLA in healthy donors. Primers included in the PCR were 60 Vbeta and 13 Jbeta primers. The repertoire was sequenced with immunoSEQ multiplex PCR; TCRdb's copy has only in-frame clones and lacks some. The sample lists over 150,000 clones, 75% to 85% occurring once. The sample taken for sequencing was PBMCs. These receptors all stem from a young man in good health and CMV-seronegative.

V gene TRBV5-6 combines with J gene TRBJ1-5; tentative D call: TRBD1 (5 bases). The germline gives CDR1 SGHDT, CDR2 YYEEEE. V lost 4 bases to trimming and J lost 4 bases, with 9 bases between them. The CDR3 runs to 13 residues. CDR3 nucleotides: TGTGCCAGCAGCCCGGGGGGTAATCAGCCCCAGCATTTT. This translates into CASSPGGNQPQHF.

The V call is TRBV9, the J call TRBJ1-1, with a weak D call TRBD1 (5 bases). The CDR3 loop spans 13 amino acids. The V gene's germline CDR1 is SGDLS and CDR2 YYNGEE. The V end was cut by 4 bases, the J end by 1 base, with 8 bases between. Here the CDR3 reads CASSLQGNTEAFF. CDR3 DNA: TGTGCCAGCAGCCTTCAGGGGAACACTGAAGCTTTCTTT.

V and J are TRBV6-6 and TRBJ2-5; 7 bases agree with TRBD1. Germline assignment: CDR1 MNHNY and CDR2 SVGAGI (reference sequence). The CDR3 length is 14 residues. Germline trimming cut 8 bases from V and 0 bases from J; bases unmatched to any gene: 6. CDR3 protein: CASHGGQDQETQYF. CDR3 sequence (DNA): TGTGCCAGCCACGGTGGACAGGACCAAGAGACCCAGTACTTC.

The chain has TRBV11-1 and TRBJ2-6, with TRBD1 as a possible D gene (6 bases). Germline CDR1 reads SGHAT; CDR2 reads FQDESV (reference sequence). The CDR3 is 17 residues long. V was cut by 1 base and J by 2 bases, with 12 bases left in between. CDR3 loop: CASSLEGVRTGANVLTF. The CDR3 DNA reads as TGTGCCAGCAGCTTAGAGGGGGTCAGGACTGGGGCCAACGTCCTGACTTTC.

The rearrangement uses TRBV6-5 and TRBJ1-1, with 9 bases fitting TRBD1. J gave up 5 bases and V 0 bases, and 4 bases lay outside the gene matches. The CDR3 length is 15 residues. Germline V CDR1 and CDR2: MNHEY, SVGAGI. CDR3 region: CASSYSGTGRTEAFF. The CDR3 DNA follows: TGTGCCAGCAGTTACTCGGGGACAGGGAGGACTGAAGCTTTCTTT.

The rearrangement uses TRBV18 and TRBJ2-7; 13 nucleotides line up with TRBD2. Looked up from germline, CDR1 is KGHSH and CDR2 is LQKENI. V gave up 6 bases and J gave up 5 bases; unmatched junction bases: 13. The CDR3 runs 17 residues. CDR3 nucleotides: TGTGCCAGCTCGATTAGGACTAGCGGGGGAGGAGTCGACGAGCAGTACTTC. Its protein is CASSIRTSGGGVDEQYF.

CDR3 loop: CSANRGSTEAFF. CDR3 nucleotides: TGCAGCGCCAACAGGGGAAGCACTGAAGCTTTCTTT. The chain links TRBV29-1 to TRBJ1-1, with 7 positions matching TRBD1. CDR3 length equals 12 residues. V lost 7 bases, J lost 4 bases, and 6 bases stayed unmatched. The V gene's germline CDR1 is SQVTM and CDR2 ANQGSEA.

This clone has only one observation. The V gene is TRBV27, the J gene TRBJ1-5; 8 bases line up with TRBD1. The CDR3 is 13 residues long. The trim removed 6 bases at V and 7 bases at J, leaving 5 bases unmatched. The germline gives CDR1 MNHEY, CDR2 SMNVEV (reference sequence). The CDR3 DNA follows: TGTGCCAGCAGAGGACAGGGTTACCAGCCCCAGCATTTT. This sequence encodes CASRGQGYQPQHF.

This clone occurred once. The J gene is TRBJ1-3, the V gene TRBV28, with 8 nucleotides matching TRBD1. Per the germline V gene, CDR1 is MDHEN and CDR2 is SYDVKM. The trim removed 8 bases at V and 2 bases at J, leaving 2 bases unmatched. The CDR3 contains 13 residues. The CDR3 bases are TGTGCCAGCTCGGACAGGGCTGGAAACACCATATATTTT. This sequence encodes CASSDRAGNTIYF.

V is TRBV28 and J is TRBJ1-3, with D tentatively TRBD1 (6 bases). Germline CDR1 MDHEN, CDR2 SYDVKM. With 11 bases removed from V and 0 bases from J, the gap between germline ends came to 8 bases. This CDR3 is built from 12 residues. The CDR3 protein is CAEDSSGNTIYF. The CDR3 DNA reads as TGTGCCGAGGACAGCTCTGGAAACACCATATATTTT.

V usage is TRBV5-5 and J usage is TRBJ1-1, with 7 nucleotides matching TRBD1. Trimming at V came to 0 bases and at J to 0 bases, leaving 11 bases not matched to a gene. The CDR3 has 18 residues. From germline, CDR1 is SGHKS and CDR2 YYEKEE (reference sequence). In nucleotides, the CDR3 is TGTGCCAGCAGCTTGGGAGTAGGGGGCAGTCCACTGAACACTGAAGCTTTCTTT. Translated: CASSLGVGGSPLNTEAFF.

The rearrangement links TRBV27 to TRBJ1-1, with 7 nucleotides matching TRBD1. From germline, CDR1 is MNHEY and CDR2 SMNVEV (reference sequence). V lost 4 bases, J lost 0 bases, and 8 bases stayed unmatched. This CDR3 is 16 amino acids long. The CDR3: CASSSRQGVMNTEAFF. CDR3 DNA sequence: TGTGCCAGCAGTTCCCGACAGGGAGTTATGAACACTGAAGCTTTCTTT.